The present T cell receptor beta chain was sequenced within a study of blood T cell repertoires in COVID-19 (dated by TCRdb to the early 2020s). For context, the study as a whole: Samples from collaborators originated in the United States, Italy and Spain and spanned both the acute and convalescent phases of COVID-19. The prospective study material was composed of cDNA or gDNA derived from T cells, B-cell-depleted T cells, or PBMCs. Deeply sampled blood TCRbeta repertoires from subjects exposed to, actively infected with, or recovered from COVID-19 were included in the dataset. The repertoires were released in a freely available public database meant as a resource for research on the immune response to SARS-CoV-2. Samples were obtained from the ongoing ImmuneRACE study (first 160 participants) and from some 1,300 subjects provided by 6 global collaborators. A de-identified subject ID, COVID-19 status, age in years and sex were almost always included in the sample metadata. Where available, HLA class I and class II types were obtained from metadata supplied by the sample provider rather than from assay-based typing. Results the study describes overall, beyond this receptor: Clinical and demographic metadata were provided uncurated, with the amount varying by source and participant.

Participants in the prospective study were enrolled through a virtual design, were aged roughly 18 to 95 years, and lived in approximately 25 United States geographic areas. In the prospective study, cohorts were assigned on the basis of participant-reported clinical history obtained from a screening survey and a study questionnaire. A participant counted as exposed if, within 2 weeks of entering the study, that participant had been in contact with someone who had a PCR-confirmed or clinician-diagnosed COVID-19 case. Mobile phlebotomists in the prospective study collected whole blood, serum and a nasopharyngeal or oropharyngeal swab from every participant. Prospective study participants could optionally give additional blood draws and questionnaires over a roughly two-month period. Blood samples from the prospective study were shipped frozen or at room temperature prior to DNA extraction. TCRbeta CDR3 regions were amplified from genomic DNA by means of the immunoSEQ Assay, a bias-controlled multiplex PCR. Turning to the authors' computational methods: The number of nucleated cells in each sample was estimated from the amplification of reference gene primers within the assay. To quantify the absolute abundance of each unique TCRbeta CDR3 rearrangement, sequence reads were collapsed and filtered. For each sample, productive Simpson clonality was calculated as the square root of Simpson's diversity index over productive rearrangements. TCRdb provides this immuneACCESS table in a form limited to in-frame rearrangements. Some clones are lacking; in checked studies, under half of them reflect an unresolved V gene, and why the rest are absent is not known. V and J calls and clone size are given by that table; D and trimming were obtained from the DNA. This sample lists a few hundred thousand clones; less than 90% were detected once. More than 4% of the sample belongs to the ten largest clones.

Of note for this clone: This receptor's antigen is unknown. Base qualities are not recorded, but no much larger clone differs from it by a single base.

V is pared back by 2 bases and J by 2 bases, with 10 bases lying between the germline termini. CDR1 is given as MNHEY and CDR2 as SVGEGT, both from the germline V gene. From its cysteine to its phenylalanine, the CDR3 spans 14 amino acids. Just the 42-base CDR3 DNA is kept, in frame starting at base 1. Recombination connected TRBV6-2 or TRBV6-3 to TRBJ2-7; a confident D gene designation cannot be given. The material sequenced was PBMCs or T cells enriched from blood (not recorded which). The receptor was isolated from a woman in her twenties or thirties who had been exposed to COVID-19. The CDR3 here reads CASSYPASAYEQYF. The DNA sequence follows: TGTGCCAGCAGTTACCCCGCCAGTGCCTACGAGCAGTACTTC.